This T cell receptor beta chain is from a study of blood T cell repertoires in COVID-19. The V gene's germline CDR1 is LGHNA and CDR2 YSLEER. V lost 5 bases to trimming and J lost 2 bases; unmatched junction nucleotides: 2. The CDR3 has 13 residues. As handled by the study authors: For nucleated cells, counts were estimated from reference gene primer amplification. This table comes from immunoSEQ multiplex PCR, and its TCRdb copy is limited to in-frame clones, with some not included. That table furnishes V, J and clone size, whereas the DNA furnished D and trimming. The table records tens of thousands of clones, around 82% of them present only once.

This TCR came from a man in his sixties with acute or convalescent COVID-19. The V and J genes are TRBV4-3 and TRBJ2-7, with TRBD1 matching over 8 bases. Sequencing was carried out using peripheral blood. The CDR3 protein is CASSSDRAYEQYF. The CDR3 DNA sequence: TGCGCCAGCAGCTCGGACAGGGCCTACGAGCAGTACTTC.